This T cell receptor beta chain was captured in a study of identical twins. This clonotype has just a few counts. CDR1 and CDR2 (germline): MNHEY, SVGEGT. The CDR3 sequence is 14 residues long. J gave up 7 bases and V 4 bases, and 6 bases lay outside the gene matches. The cDNA had a unique molecular identifier and a template-switch universal primer site. TCRdb reprocessed the 5' RACE reads with MiXCR, giving one entry per CDR3 protein. The sample holds just over 500,000 distinct CDR3 sequences, 22% seen once. Separately, the same data were catalogued under a study of T cells expressing NK-cell markers.

The J gene is TRBJ2-1, the V gene TRBV6-2 or TRBV6-3, with 8 bases aligning to TRBD2. The origin of this receptor is a woman aged 18-29 years in good health. Sequencing input: CD4+ T cells sorted from blood. The CDR3 nucleotides are TGTGCCAGCAGTTCGGGGACTAGTTCGAATGAGCAGTTCTTC. Its protein is CASSSGTSSNEQFF.